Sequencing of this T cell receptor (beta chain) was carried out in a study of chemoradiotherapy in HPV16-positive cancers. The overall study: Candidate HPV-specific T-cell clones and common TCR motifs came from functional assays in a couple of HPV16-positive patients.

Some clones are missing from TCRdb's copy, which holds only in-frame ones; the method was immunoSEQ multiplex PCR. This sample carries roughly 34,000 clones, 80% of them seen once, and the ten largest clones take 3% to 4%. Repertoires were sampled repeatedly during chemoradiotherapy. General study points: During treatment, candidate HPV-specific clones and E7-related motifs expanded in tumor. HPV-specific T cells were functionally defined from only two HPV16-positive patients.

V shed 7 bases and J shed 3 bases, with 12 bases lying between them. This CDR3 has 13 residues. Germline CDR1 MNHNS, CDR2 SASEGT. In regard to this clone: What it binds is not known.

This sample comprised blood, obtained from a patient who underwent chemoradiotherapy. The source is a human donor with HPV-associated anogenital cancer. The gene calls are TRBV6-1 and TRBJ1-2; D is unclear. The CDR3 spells CASIPGRDYGYTF. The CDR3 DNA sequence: TGTGCCAGCATCCCGGGGAGGGACTATGGCTACACCTTC.